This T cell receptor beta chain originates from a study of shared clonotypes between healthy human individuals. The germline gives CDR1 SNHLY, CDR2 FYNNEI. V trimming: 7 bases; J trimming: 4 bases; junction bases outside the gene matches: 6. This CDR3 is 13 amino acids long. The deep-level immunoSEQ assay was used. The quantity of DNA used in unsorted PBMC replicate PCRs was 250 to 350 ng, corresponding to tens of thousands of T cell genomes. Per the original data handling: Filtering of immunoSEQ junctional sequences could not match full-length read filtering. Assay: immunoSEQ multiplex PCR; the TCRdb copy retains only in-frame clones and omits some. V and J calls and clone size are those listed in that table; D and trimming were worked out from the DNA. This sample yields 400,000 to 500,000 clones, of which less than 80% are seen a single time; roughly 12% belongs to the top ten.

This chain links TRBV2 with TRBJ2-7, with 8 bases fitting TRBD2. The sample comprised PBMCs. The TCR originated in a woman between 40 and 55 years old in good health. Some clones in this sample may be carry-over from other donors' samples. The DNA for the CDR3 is TGTGCCAGCATTGCGGGGGGAGCTTACGAGCAGTACTTC. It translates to CASIAGGAYEQYF.